The source of this TCR beta chain is a study of cytomegalovirus exposure and HLA in healthy donors. Across the study: It was reported in a later analysis that the same platform had been used for the 120 validation repertoires as for the roughly 670 first-cohort repertoires.

TCRdb's table, derived via immunoSEQ multiplex PCR, lists solely in-frame clones and lacks some. Here the sample spans 100,000 to 150,000 clones, 89% being singletons. V shed 1 base and J shed 0 bases, with 9 bases lying between them. The CDR3 runs 15 residues. Germline V lookup: CDR1 SNHLY, CDR2 FYNNEI. Study-wide findings and caveats: The study flagged around 160 TCR beta chains as cytomegalovirus-associated. In vitro assays verified that three CMV-associated chains recognized CMV antigens specifically.

The donors were part of the roughly 120-subject validation cohort, which stood apart from the approximately 640-subject first cohort. Points on this clone: The antigen is unknown.

J is TRBJ1-2 and V is TRBV2; D is undetermined. This TCR was sampled from a woman between 18 and 29 years old in good health and CMV-seronegative. Sequencing was performed on PBMCs. DNA for the CDR3: TGTGCCAGCAGTGAAGTAATCCTAGCTAACTATGGCTACACCTTC. It translates to CASSEVILANYGYTF.